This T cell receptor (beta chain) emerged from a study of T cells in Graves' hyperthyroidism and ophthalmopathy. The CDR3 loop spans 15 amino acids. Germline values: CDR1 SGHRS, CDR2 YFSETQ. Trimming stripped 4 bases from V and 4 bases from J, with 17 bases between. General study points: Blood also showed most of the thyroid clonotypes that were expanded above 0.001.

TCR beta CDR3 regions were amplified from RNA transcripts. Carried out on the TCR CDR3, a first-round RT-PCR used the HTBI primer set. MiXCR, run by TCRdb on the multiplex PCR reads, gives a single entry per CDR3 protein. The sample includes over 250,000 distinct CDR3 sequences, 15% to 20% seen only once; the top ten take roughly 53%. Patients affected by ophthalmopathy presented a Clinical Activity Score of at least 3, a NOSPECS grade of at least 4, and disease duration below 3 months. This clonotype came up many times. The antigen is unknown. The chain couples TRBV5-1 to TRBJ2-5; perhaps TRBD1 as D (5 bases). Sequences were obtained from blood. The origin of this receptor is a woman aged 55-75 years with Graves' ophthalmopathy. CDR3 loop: CASSDPGFLGETQYF. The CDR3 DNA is TGCGCCAGCAGCGACCCAGGGTTTTTAGGAGAGACCCAGTACTTC.